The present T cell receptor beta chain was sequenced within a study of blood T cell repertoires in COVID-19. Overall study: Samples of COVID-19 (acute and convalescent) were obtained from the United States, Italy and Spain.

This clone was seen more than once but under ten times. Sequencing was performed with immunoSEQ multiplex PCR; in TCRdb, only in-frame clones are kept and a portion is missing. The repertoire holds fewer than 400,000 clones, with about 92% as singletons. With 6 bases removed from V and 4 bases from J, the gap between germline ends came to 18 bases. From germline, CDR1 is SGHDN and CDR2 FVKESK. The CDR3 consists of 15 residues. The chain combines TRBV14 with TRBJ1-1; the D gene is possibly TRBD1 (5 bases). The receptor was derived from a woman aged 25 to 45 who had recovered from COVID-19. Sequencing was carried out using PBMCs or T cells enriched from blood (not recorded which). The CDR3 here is CASRRLSGGGTEAFF. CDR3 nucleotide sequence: TGTGCCAGCAGGCGCCTCTCCGGGGGAGGCACTGAAGCTTTCTTT.